Sequencing of this TCR beta chain was carried out in a study of OX40 agonist ivuxolimab in advanced cancers. In the study overall: Allowance was made for prior anti-PD-1, anti-PD-L1 or anti-CTLA-4 therapy, and about 44% had some.

Some clones are missing from TCRdb's copy, which holds only in-frame ones; the method was immunoSEQ multiplex PCR. The repertoire has around 76,000 clones, roughly 78% of them found once; the top ten carry roughly 5.4%. V lost 1 base and J 7 bases, leaving 14 bases between the germline ends. The germline gives CDR1 SGHTA, CDR2 FQGTGA. This CDR3 is built from 15 residues. The rearrangement links TRBV7-3 to TRBJ2-1; tentative D call: TRBD1 (6 bases). Sample: CD4+ or CD8+ T cells sorted from blood, taken in a trial of the OX40 agonist ivuxolimab. This clonotype was obtained from an adult with an advanced solid tumor such as melanoma, head and neck, liver or kidney cancer. DNA for the CDR3: TGTGCCAGCAGCTTAATGAGATCGCAGGGGAATGAGCAGTTCTTC. Translating it yields CASSLMRSQGNEQFF. The full variable domain, rest sourced from reference TRBV7-3 and TRBJ2-1, is GAGVSQTPSNKVTEKGKYVELRCDPISGHTALYWYRQSLGQGPEFLIYFQGTGAADDSGLPNDRFFAVRPEGSVSTLKIQRTERGDSAVYLCASSLMRSQGNEQFFGPGTRLTVL.